The present T cell receptor beta chain was sequenced within a study of PD-L1 blockade in urothelial cancer. Study details: About 90% of the 29 patients comprised males who had bladder-origin urothelial cancer.

Measured with immunoSEQ multiplex PCR; TCRdb has only the in-frame clones, and not every one. The table has more than 35,000 clones, roughly 82% seen once. Each patient contributed between 1 and 8 total time points of blood mononuclear cells, pretreatment and during treatment. Trimming pared 3 bases from V and 0 bases from J, leaving 11 bases between. Germline CDR1 and CDR2: MDHEN and SYDVKM. The CDR3 has 15 amino acids. The clonotype was recovered from a man between 65 and 85 years old with urothelial cancer. Specimen: PBMCs, collected around atezolizumab (anti-PD-L1) treatment. The chain couples TRBV28 to TRBJ1-1; a possible D gene is TRBD1 (6 bases). Written as DNA, the CDR3 is TGTGCCAGCAGTTTGGGGGGGGCATTGAACACTGAAGCTTTCTTT. Translation: CASSLGGALNTEAFF.